This section outlines one TCR beta chain sequence together with its context. The antigen it recognizes is unknown. There are no base qualities to consult, and no much larger clone falls within one base. Expansion of CD8+CD57+ cells had been shown by flow cytometry in the patients chosen for sequencing. Every patient had a diagnosis of severe acquired aplastic anemia based on International Study of Aplastic Anemia and Agranulocytosis and Camitta criteria. No patient had received any therapy when blood was sampled. TCR repertoires of sorted CD4+ and CD8+ blood T cells from severe aplastic anemia patients and healthy subjects were deep-sequenced in the study. Patients were enrolled under clinicaltrials.gov protocols 00001620, 01623167, 00001397, 00071045, 00081523 and 00961064 in the USA. Ficoll-Paque density gradient centrifugation was used to isolate peripheral blood mononuclear cells. Before DNA extraction, CD4+ and CD8+ T cells were sorted by FACS or by magnetic beads.

CDR1 and CDR2, looked up from the germline V gene, are SQVTM and ANQGSEA. Counted from cysteine to phenylalanine, this CDR3 has 12 amino acids. Only the CDR3 portion is preserved as DNA: 36 bases, with reading frame beginning at the first base. V ends up 7 bases short and J 7 bases short, with an unmatched junction base count of 8. Genomic DNA served as template for TCR beta VDJ combination and CDR3 sequence profiling. TCR repertoire sequencing was run on an Illumina HiSeq 2000. In the source study's methods: Repertoires were assessed using TRBV/TRBJ rearrangement plots, CDR3 size and DJ length profiles, and Simpson's diversity index. The most abundant DNA sequence in the deep sequencing data was taken as the immunodominant clone. CDR3 amino acid sequences were checked for sharing between subjects and were compared against published repertoires and the VDJdb database. TCRdb trimmed public reads at Q25 via fastp, called clones via MiXCR and kept in-frame beta chains. CDR3 protein sequences are deduplicated, and each keeps its most common genes and DNA. TCRdb assigned the V and J calls; the authors' analysis was not used. The sample table shows roughly 290,000 distinct CDR3 sequences, and approximately 57% are seen once. The ten biggest clones cover roughly 1.3% of the sample.

The data originate from a study of CD8+CD57+ T cells in acquired aplastic anemia (dated by TCRdb to the late 2010s). As for the study more broadly: A mean of roughly 3.2 ug of DNA, ranging from about 0.2 to 27.4 ug, was extracted from sorted CD4+ and CD8+ cells. CD8+CD57+ expansion was defined as frequency above the mean frequency observed in healthy subjects. The study at large found these results: Around 28 CD8+ CDR3 sequences were found to be shared between patients and controls, but these sequences appeared to be highly expressed in patients and within the immunodominant clones of the patients. CD8+ Simpson's diversity did not differ significantly between patients and healthy controls (P=0.060).

The source of this sequence is a human donor with aplastic anemia. Sequencing used sorted CD4+, CD8+, or CD8+CD57+ T cells (not recorded which) from PBMCs. The chain couples TRBV29-1 to TRBJ2-5, with TRBD1 identical over 8 junction bases. The DNA reads TGCAGCGCCGAACAGGGGGGTCGGACCCAGTACTTC. It codes for CSAEQGGRTQYF.